The T cell receptor (beta chain) under discussion was sequenced for a study of T cell repertoires in cytomegalovirus infection. Study summary: Epitope selection comprised recently identified HLA-C-restricted CMV epitopes and well-studied HLA-B-restricted CMV epitopes. Public TCR beta signatures were indicative of both CMV infection and a matching HLA type.

This clonotype was seen only a few times. Its antigen remains unidentified. MiXCR, run by TCRdb on the reads, gives a single entry per CDR3 protein. The data contain about 830,000 distinct CDR3 sequences, around a third of them singletons. Trimming cost V 4 bases and J 0 bases, with 15 bases left between them. The CDR3 has 17 amino acids. The germline gives CDR1 SNHLY, CDR2 FYNNEI. Study findings and constraints: What dominated the ex vivo response were HLA-C-restricted CMV-specific TCR beta clonotypes.

The sample here was cultured CD8+ T cells from PBMCs, taken from culture after CMV antigen stimulation. The chain is built from TRBV2 and TRBJ2-2; D may be TRBD1 (6 bases). The receptor's source is a human donor in good health (CMV status not recorded). Some clones in this sample may be carry-over from other donors' samples. The CDR3 here is CASSGTVDQPNTGELFF. The CDR3, as DNA: TGTGCCAGCAGTGGGACAGTAGACCAACCGAACACCGGGGAGCTGTTTTTT.